Described below is a single TCR beta chain sequence and its context. Through a sample-barcoded 5' primer and a J-beta primer mix, a second PCR was run for roughly 7 to 12 cycles. Any given sample supplied a minimum of 3 million CDR3-containing paired-end reads. One entry per CDR3 protein results from TCRdb running MiXCR on the 5' RACE reads. The table has 1 million to 1.2 million distinct CDR3 sequences, about two fifths seen once. This sample was included in a study of blood T cells in healthy people across ages. Study details: Researchers report that template switching captured about one barcoded beta molecule per two T cells.

The CDR3 runs 15 residues. CDR1 is SGHRS and CDR2 is YFSETQ in the germline V gene. With 4 bases removed from V and 1 base from J, the gap between germline ends came to 13 bases. Per-sample PBMC isolation yielded at least 6.5 million cells. The sequence came from a man younger than 35 in good health. This chain links TRBV5-1 with TRBJ2-3, with TRBD1 as a possible D gene (5 bases). The material sequenced was blood. The CDR3 region has the DNA TGCGCCAGCAGCCCAAAAGGGGTGGGCACAGATACGCAGTATTTT. This gives the protein CASSPKGVGTDTQYF.